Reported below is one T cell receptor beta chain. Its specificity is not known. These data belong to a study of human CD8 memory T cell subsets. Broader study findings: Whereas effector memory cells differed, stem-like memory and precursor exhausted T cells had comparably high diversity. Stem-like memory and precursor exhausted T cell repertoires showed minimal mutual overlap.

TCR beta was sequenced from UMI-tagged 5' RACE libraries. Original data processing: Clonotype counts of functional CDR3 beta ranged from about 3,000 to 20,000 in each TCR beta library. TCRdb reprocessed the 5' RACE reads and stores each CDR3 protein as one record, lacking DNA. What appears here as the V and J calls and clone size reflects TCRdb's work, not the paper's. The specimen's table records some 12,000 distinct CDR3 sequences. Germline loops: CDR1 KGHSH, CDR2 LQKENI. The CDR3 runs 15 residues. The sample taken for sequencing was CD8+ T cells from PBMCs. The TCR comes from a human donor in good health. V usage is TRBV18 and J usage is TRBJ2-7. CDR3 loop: CASSPPAGSTYEQYF.